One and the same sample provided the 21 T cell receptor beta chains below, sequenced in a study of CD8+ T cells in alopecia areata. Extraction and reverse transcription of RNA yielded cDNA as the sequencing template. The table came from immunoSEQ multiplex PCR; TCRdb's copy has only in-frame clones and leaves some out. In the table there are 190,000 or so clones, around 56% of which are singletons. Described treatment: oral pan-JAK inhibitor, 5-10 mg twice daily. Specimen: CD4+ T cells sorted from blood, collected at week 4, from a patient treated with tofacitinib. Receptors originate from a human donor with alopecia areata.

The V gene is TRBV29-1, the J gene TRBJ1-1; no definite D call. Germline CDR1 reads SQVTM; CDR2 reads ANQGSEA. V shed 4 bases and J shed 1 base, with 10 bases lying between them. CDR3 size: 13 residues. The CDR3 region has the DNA TGCAGCGTTGGGACGGCGGCGAACACTGAAGCTTTCTTT. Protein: CSVGTAANTEAFF. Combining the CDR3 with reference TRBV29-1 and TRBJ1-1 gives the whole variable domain SAVISQKPSRDICQRGTSLTIQCQVDSQVTMMFWYRQQPGQSLTLIATANQGSEATYESGFVIDKFPISRPNLTFSTLTVSNMSPEDSSIYLCSVGTAANTEAFFGQGTRLTVV.

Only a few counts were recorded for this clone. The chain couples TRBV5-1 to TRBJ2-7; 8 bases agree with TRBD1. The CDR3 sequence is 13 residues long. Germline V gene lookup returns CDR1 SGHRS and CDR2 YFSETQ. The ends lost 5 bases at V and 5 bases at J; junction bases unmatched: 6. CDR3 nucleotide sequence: TGCGCCAGCAGGGGGACAGGACAAGACGAGCAGTACTTC. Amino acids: CASRGTGQDEQYF.

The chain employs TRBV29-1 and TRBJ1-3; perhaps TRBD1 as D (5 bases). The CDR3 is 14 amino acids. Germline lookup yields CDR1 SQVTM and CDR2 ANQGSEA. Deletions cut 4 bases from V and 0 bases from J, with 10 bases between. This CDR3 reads CSVGGQSSGNTIYF. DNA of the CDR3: TGCAGCGTTGGAGGACAAAGCTCTGGAAACACCATATATTTT.

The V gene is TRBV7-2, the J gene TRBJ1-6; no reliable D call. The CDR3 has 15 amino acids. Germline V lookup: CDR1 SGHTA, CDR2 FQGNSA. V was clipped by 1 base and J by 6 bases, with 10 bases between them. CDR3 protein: CASSLGVASNSPLHF. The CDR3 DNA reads TGTGCCAGCAGCTTAGGGGTCGCCAGTAATTCACCCCTCCACTTT.

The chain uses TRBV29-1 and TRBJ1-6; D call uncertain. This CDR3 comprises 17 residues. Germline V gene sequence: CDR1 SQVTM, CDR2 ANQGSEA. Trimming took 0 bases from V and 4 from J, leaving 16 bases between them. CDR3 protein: CSVEDYKDGTYNSPLHF. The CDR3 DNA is TGCAGCGTTGAAGATTACAAGGACGGAACATATAATTCACCCCTCCACTTT.

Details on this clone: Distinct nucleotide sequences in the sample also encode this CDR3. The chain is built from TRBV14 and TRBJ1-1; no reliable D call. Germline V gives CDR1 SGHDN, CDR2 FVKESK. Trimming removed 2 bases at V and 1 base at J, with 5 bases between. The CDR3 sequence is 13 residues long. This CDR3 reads CASSQSRNTEAFF. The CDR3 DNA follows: TGTGCCAGCAGCCAAAGCAGGAACACTGAAGCTTTCTTT. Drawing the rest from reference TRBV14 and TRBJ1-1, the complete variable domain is EAGVTQFPSHSVIEKGQTVTLRCDPISGHDNLYWYRRVMGKEIKFLLHFVKESKQDESGMPNNRFLAERTGGTYSTLKVQPAELEDSGVYFCASSQSRNTEAFFGQGTRLTVV.

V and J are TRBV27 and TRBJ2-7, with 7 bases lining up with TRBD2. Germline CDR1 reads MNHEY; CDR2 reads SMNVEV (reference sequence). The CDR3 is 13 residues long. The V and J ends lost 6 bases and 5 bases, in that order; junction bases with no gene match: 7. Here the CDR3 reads CASRGVGGNEQYF. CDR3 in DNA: TGTGCCAGCAGGGGGGTCGGGGGGAACGAGCAGTACTTC.

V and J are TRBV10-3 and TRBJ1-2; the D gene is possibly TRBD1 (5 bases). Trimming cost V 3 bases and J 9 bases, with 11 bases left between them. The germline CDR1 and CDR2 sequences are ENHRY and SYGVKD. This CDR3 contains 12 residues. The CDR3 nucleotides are TGTGCCATCAGTGATGGAGGGGTCAGCTACACCTTC. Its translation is CAISDGGVSYTF.

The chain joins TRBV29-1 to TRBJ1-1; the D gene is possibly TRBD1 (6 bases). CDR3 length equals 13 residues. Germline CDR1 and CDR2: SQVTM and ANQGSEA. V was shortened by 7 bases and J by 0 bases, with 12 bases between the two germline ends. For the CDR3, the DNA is TGCAGCGCCAGGGCAGGGGTGAACACTGAAGCTTTCTTT. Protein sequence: CSARAGVNTEAFF. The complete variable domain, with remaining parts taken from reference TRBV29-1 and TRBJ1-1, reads SAVISQKPSRDICQRGTSLTIQCQVDSQVTMMFWYRQQPGQSLTLIATANQGSEATYESGFVIDKFPISRPNLTFSTLTVSNMSPEDSSIYLCSARAGVNTEAFFGQGTRLTVV.

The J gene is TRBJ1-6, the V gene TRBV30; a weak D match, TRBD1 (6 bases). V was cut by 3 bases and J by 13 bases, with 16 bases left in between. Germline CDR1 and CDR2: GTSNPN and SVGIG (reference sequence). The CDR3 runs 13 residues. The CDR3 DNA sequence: TGTGCCTGGAGCCCTCCAGGGGATCGTCCCCTCCACTTT. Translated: CAWSPPGDRPLHF.

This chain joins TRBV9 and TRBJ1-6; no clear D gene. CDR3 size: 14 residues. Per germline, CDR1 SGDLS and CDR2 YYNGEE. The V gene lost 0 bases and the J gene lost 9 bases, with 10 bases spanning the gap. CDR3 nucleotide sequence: TGTGCCAGCAGCGTAGACCAGGTTCGTTCACCCCTCCACTTT. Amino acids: CASSVDQVRSPLHF.

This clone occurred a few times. The CDR3 bases are TGTGCCATCAGTGATGACCGTCCATATAGCAATCAGCCCCAGCATTTT. Translation: CAISDDRPYSNQPQHF. The chain carries TRBV10-3 and TRBJ1-5; D gene uncertain. The V end was cut by 3 bases, the J end by 0 bases, with 12 bases between. Germline V gives CDR1 ENHRY, CDR2 SYGVKD. This CDR3 is built from 16 residues.

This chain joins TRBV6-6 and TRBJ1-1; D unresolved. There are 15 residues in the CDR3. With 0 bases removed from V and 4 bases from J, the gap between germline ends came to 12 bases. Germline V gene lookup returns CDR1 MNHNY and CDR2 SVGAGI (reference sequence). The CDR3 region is CASSYSIGFSTEAFF. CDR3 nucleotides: TGTGCCAGCAGTTACTCGATTGGGTTTAGCACTGAAGCTTTCTTT.

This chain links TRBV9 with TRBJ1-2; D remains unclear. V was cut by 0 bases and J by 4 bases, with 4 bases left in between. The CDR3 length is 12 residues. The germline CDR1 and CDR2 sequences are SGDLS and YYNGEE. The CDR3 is CASSVARYGYTF. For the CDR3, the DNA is TGTGCCAGCAGCGTAGCCCGCTATGGCTACACCTTC.

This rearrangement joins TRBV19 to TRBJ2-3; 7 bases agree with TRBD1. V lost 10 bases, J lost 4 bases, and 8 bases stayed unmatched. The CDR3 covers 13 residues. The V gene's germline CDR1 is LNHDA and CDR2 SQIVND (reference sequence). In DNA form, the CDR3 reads TGTGCCACCTCTGAGGGGGCGGCAGATACGCAGTATTTT. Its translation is CATSEGAADTQYF.

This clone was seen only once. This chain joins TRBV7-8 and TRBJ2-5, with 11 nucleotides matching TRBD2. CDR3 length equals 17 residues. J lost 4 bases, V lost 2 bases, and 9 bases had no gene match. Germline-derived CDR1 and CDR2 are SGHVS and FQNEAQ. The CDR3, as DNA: TGTGCCAGCAGCTTAACCCGGACTAGCGGGCGGATAGAGACCCAGTACTTC. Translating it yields CASSLTRTSGRIETQYF.

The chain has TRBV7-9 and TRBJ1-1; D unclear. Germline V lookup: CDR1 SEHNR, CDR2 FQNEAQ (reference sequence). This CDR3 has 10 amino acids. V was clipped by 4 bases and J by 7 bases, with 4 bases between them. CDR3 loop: CASSSDEAFF. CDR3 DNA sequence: TGTGCCAGCAGCTCAGATGAAGCTTTCTTT.

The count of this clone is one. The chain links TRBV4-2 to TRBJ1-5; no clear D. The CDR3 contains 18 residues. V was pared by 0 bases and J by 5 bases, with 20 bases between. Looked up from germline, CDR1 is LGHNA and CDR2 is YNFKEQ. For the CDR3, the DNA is TGTGCCAGCAGCCAAGATGTCCCTGCGATACAAAGTGATCAGCCCCAGCATTTT. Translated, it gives CASSQDVPAIQSDQPQHF.

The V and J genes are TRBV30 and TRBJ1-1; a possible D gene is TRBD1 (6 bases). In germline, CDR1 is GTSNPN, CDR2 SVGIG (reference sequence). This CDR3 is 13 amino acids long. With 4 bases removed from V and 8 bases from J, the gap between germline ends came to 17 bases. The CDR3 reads CAWNLGGVAEAFF. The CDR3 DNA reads TGTGCCTGGAATCTCGGGGGCGTTGCCGAAGCTTTCTTT.

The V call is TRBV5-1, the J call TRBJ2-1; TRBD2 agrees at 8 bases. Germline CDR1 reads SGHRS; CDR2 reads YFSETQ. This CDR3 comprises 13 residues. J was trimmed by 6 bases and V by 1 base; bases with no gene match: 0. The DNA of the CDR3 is TGCGCCAGCAGCTTGACTAGCGGCAATGAGCAGTTCTTC. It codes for CASSLTSGNEQFF.

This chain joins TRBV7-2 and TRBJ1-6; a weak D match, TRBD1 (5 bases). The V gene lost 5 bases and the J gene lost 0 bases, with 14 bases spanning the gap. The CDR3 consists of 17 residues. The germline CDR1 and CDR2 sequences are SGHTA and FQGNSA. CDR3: CASSPGTASSYNSPLHF. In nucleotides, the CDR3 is TGTGCCAGCAGCCCAGGGACCGCGAGCTCCTATAATTCACCCCTCCACTTT. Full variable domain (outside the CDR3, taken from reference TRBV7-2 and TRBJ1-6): GAGVSQSPSNKVTEKGKDVELRCDPISGHTALYWYRQSLGQGLEFLIYFQGNSAPDKSGLPSDRFSAERTGGSVSTLTIQRTQQEDSAVYLCASSPGTASSYNSPLHFGNGTRLTVT.